This passage covers 4 T cell receptor beta chains from one sample sequenced in a study of cytomegalovirus exposure and HLA in healthy donors. Primers included in the PCR were 60 Vbeta and 13 Jbeta primers. Libraries were prepared by immunoSEQ multiplex PCR; TCRdb keeps only in-frame clonotypes and omits some of them. The data hold about 150,000 clones, with roughly three fifths observed a single time. The sample comprised PBMCs. The receptors stem from a woman between 40 and 55 years old in good health and CMV-seronegative.

This sequence joins TRBV9 and TRBJ2-7; TRBD1 might be the D (6 bases). Germline lookup yields CDR1 SGDLS and CDR2 YYNGEE. The ends were cut back, 2 bases at V and 3 bases at J, with 15 bases in the middle. The CDR3 runs 15 residues. CDR3 nucleotides: TGTGCCAGCAGCGTGGCGACAGGCCCTCACTACGAGCAGTACTTC. Translated, it gives CASSVATGPHYEQYF.

This clone was seen a handful of times. The V and J genes are TRBV15 and TRBJ1-1, with D maybe TRBD1 (5 bases). The germline V and J ends were trimmed by 3 bases and 5 bases, with 10 bases remaining between them. Germline lookup yields CDR1 LNHNV and CDR2 YYDKDF (reference sequence). The CDR3 has 13 residues. The CDR3 bases are TGTGCCACCAGCAGCCCTCGGGGGACTGAAGCTTTCTTT. Protein sequence: CATSSPRGTEAFF.

The chain uses TRBV14 and TRBJ1-2; the match to TRBD1 covers 7 bases. The germline V gene has CDR1 SGHDN and CDR2 FVKESK. The V and J ends lost 4 bases and 4 bases, in that order; junction bases with no gene match: 12. This CDR3 contains 16 residues. CDR3 bases: TGTGCCAGCAGCCCTTACTTACCGGGACAGACCTATGGCTACACCTTC. Translating gives CASSPYLPGQTYGYTF.

The chain carries TRBV30 and TRBJ2-7, with TRBD2 as a possible D gene (6 bases). CDR1 GTSNPN and CDR2 SVGIG come from the germline V gene (reference sequence). CDR3 length: 12 amino acids. V lost 4 bases to trimming and J lost 5 bases, with 12 bases between them. The CDR3 DNA reads TGTGCCTGGAAGGTTGCGGGGAACGAGCAGTACTTC. This sequence encodes CAWKVAGNEQYF.